The clone carrying this TCR beta chain has only a few counts. Its antigen is not known. The CDR3 length is 15 residues. V dropped 5 bases and J dropped 6 bases, with 20 bases sitting between them. The second PCR ran about 6 to 12 cycles with a sample-barcoded 5' primer and J-beta primers. TCRdb reanalysed the 5' RACE reads using MiXCR and keeps one entry per CDR3 protein. The table includes 1.4 million to 1.5 million distinct CDR3 sequences, approximately 40% detected once. This entry comes from a study of blood T cells in healthy people across ages. General study points: Naive CD4+ cells and diversity were both higher in long-lived donors than in aged donors.

Input material: blood. This clonotype was sampled from a woman aged 18-29 years in good health. V is TRBV12-3 or TRBV12-4 and J is TRBJ2-7, with D possibly TRBD2 on 6 matching bases. CDR3 nucleotide sequence: TGTGCCAGCAGTCCCCGGGAGACTAGTAAGTCCGAGCAGTACTTC. It specifies CASSPRETSKSEQYF.